Below are 24 T cell receptor beta chains sequenced from a single sample in a study of regulatory T cells in long-lasting Graves disease. The TCR beta library used iRepertoire HTBI primers with Arm-PCR amplification of CDR3. TCRdb reprocessed the multiplex PCR reads with MiXCR, giving one entry per CDR3 protein. The data show hundreds of thousands of distinct CDR3 sequences, about 15% seen once. Stated time point: newly diagnosed GD, antithyroid drugs for less than 3 months. The TCR library was prepared using RNA isolated from PBMCs. These data also formed part of another study, on T cells in Graves' hyperthyroidism and ophthalmopathy.

Specimen: peripheral blood mononuclear cells (PBMCs), collected at new diagnosis, from a patient treated with antithyroid drugs. These receptor sequences come from a woman younger than 45 with Graves disease.

The chain joins TRBV2 to TRBJ2-2; D ambiguous. Germline values: CDR1 SNHLY, CDR2 FYNNEI. Trimming left V 7 bases short and J 2 bases short, with 11 bases between. There are 14 residues in the CDR3. CDR3 sequence reads: CASTRRRNTGELFF. The CDR3 DNA follows: TGTGCCAGCACCCGGCGCCGAAACACCGGGGAGCTGTTTTTT.

This chain connects TRBV6-5 to TRBJ1-2, with a possible D match to TRBD1 (5 bases). Trimming took off 2 bases at V and 6 bases at J, with 10 bases between the two ends. The CDR3 covers 13 residues. Germline V gives CDR1 MNHEY, CDR2 SVGAGI. CDR3 in amino acids: CASSYKGSHGYTF. CDR3 coding DNA: TGTGCCAGCAGTTACAAGGGGTCCCATGGCTACACCTTC.

This clonotype was detected ten times or more. V is TRBV28 and J is TRBJ1-5; TRBD1 is a possible D gene (5 bases). The CDR3 has 15 amino acids. From germline, CDR1 is MDHEN and CDR2 SYDVKM. V was shortened by 3 bases and J by 5 bases, with 14 bases between the two germline ends. The CDR3: CASSLGGYRDQPQHF. The CDR3 DNA is TGTGCCAGCAGTTTGGGGGGGTATCGGGATCAGCCCCAGCATTTT.

This clonotype was recorded only once. The chain is built from TRBV20-1 and TRBJ2-1, with TRBD1 as a possible D gene (6 bases). The CDR3 covers 12 residues. CDR1 is DFQATT and CDR2 is SNEGSKA in the germline V gene (reference sequence). Trimming stripped 3 bases from V and 8 bases from J, with 11 bases between. CDR3 amino acids: CSASFAGDEQFF. CDR3 nucleotides: TGCAGTGCTAGTTTTGCAGGGGATGAGCAGTTCTTC.

The chain links TRBV20-1 to TRBJ1-2; 12 bases agree with TRBD1. This CDR3 has 15 residues. Germline CDR1 and CDR2: DFQATT and SNEGSKA (reference sequence). The junction had 8 bases not matched to a gene; V was cut back by 1 base and J by 8 bases. The CDR3 region has the DNA TGCAGTGCTAGAGTTCCGGGACAGGGGGCGGAGGGCTACACCTTC. Encoded protein: CSARVPGQGAEGYTF.

Concerning this clonotype itself: The junction does not match germline at one end; this may be a read error. V gene TRBV9 combines with J gene TRBJ1-1; D is undetermined. CDR1 and CDR2 from the germline V gene are SGDLS and YYNGEE. CDR3 length: 14 residues. The CDR3: CASSVRGENTGAFF. The CDR3 DNA reads TGTGCCAGCAGCGTCAGAGGCGAGAACACTGGAGCTTTCTTT.

To note about this clonotype: This sequence may be a read error, since a much larger clone differs from it by one base. The CDR3 coding sequence is TGTGCCAGCAGTCCACACAGCTCTAATCAGCCCCAGCATTTT. It yields the protein CASSPHSSNQPQHF. This chain connects TRBV6-1 to TRBJ1-5; D ambiguous. The germline V and J ends were trimmed by 5 bases and 4 bases, with 12 bases remaining between them. The CDR3 totals 14 residues. Germline V gene data show CDR1 as MNHNS and CDR2 as SASEGT.

This clonotype showed up just a few times. This rearrangement joins TRBV5-4 to TRBJ1-2, with TRBD1 matching over 8 bases. Trimming at V came to 4 bases and at J to 3 bases, leaving 11 bases not matched to a gene. Germline CDR1 SGHNT, CDR2 YYREEE (reference sequence). CDR3 length: 16 residues. For the CDR3, the DNA is TGTGCCAGCAGCCCCTTCCGGGACAGGTTGGACTATGGCTACACCTTC. Its translation is CASSPFRDRLDYGYTF.

This clonotype was detected a few times. This sequence joins TRBV6-1 and TRBJ1-3; TRBD1 is a possible D gene (6 bases). CDR1 is MNHNS, CDR2 SASEGT, per germline. This CDR3 has 15 amino acids. V was shortened by 6 bases and J by 2 bases, with 14 bases between the two germline ends. CDR3 sequence (DNA): TGTGCCAGCAGCCGCCGACAGGCTACTGGAAACACCATATATTTT. Residues: CASSRRQATGNTIYF.

V gene TRBV19 combines with J gene TRBJ2-2; possible D gene TRBD1, 6 bases. CDR1 and CDR2 from the germline V gene are LNHDA and SQIVND (reference sequence). This CDR3 spans 14 amino acids. The ends were cut back, 9 bases at V and 3 bases at J, with 14 bases in the middle. The CDR3: CASKTGTDTGELFF. CDR3 nucleotide sequence: TGTGCCAGCAAAACAGGGACGGACACCGGGGAGCTGTTTTTT.

In this sample, this clonotype turned up many times. The V gene is TRBV29-1, the J gene TRBJ1-1; TRBD1 matches 8 bases. V dropped 6 bases and J dropped 3; count of bases not matched to a gene: 9. CDR3 length: 14 residues. Germline-derived CDR1 and CDR2 are SQVTM and ANQGSEA. CDR3 DNA sequence: TGCAGCGTGGACAGGGTGAGGTCGGACACTGAAGCTTTCTTT. Translating it yields CSVDRVRSDTEAFF.

This clonotype was counted many times. The genes are TRBV20-1 and TRBJ2-3; TRBD1 is a possible D gene (6 bases). This CDR3 comprises 14 residues. Trimming cost V 3 bases and J 2 bases, with 12 bases left between them. The germline gives CDR1 DFQATT, CDR2 SNEGSKA (reference sequence). The CDR3 sequence is CSARIQGYTDTQYF. The CDR3 DNA reads as TGCAGTGCTAGGATCCAGGGGTACACAGATACGCAGTATTTT.

This clonotype was counted at least ten times. The DNA is left out, because the CDR3 cannot be placed on it with certainty; the CDR3 is given as TCRdb lists it. The CDR3 protein is CASTSGSMNTEAFF. The chain is built from TRBV28 and TRBJ1-1. Including both end residues, the CDR3 is 14 amino acids long. Germline-derived CDR1 and CDR2 are MDHEN and SYDVKM.

Ten or more counts support this clonotype. The genes are TRBV10-1 and TRBJ2-1; 14 bases agree with TRBD2. The CDR3 has 15 residues. Germline loops: CDR1 WNHNN, CDR2 SYGVQD (reference sequence). V shed 6 bases, J shed 8 bases, and the junction held 6 bases outside the gene matches. CDR3 residues: CASSTGTSGSDEQFF. The CDR3 nucleotides are TGCGCCAGCAGCACCGGGACTAGCGGGAGTGATGAGCAGTTCTTC.

This clonotype occurred a few times. One end of the junction is discordant with germline, which a read error may explain. The J gene is TRBJ2-3, the V gene TRBV7-9; D not certain. This CDR3 is 15 amino acids long. The germline V gene has CDR1 SEHNR and CDR2 FQNEAQ (reference sequence). As DNA, the CDR3 is TGTGCCAACAGCACAGCGCCCCTAGACACAGATACGCAGTATTTT. Translating gives CANSTAPLDTDTQYF.

The genes are TRBV5-6 and TRBJ1-5; tentatively, D is TRBD1 (6 bases). V shed 4 bases and J shed 4 bases, with 21 bases lying between them. The CDR3 spans 17 residues. In germline, CDR1 is SGHDT, CDR2 YYEEEE. This chain's CDR3 is CASSPRGSGGPNQPQHF. For the CDR3, the DNA is TGTGCCAGCAGCCCACGGGGTAGCGGGGGCCCGAATCAGCCCCAGCATTTT.

This clonotype was picked up many times. V and J are TRBV28 and TRBJ2-7; possible D gene TRBD2, 6 bases. In germline, CDR1 is MDHEN, CDR2 SYDVKM. V lost 10 bases and J lost 3, with 19 bases in between. The CDR3 totals 14 residues. The CDR3 nucleotides read TGTGCCAAACCCCGGGAGACGCACTACTACGAGCAGTACTTC. Translating gives CAKPRETHYYEQYF.

Regarding this clonotype: This may stem from a read error, because a much larger clone lies one nucleotide away. V usage is TRBV5-5 and J usage is TRBJ2-1, with D tentatively TRBD2 (6 bases). This CDR3 is built from 16 residues. Germline loops: CDR1 SGHKS, CDR2 YYEKEE (reference sequence). CDR3 sequence reads: CAWRTMWGLSYNEQLF. The CDR3 DNA reads as TGTGCCTGGAGAACCATGTGGGGACTGTCGTACAATGAGCAGCTCTTC.

There are a few counts of this clonotype. J is TRBJ2-7 and V is TRBV28, with 8 bases matching TRBD1. Germline V CDR1 and CDR2: MDHEN, SYDVKM. J lost 5 bases, V lost 6 bases, and 12 bases had no gene match. The CDR3 loop spans 15 amino acids. In DNA, the CDR3 is TGTGCCAGCAGCACCCCGGATGGCAGGGGGCACGAGCAGTACTTC. Translated, it gives CASSTPDGRGHEQYF.

This rearrangement joins TRBV5-1 to TRBJ2-1; D gene ambiguous. Trimming took off 2 bases at V and 5 bases at J, with 20 bases between the two ends. The length of the CDR3 is 17 residues. Germline-derived CDR1 and CDR2 are SGHRS and YFSETQ. CDR3 residues: CASSFTSAPTQDNEQFF. CDR3 DNA sequence: TGCGCCAGCAGCTTTACCTCAGCCCCAACACAAGACAATGAGCAGTTCTTC.

This chain uses TRBV7-2 with TRBJ2-3; 14 nucleotides align to TRBD2. This CDR3 has 17 residues. With V trimmed by 4 bases and J by 5 bases, 8 bases remained unmatched. Germline V CDR1 and CDR2: SGHTA, FQGNSA. The CDR3 coding sequence is TGTGCCAGCAGCTCGGGACTAGCGGGAGATGAGGAAGATACGCAGTATTTT. It yields the protein CASSSGLAGDEEDTQYF.

This clonotype appeared many times. This chain connects TRBV20-1 to TRBJ2-1, with 10 bases that match TRBD1. CDR3 size: 14 residues. CDR1 is DFQATT and CDR2 is SNEGSKA in the germline V gene (reference sequence). CDR3 amino acids: CSIAGTGEGNEQFF. The DNA for the CDR3 is TGCAGCATCGCGGGGACAGGGGAGGGGAATGAGCAGTTCTTC.

The V gene is TRBV5-1, the J gene TRBJ1-6, with TRBD1 matching over 8 bases. The V and J ends lost 4 bases and 8 bases, in that order; junction bases with no gene match: 2. Germline V CDR1 and CDR2: SGHRS, YFSETQ. The CDR3 is made up of 13 amino acids. The CDR3 DNA reads TGCGCCAGCAGCCCGGACAGGGATTCACCCCTCCACTTT. Translated, it gives CASSPDRDSPLHF.

The J gene is TRBJ2-2, the V gene TRBV19; D is unresolved. There are 14 residues in the CDR3. The V and J ends lost 6 bases and 0 bases respectively, with 8 bases between them. In germline, CDR1 is LNHDA, CDR2 SQIVND (reference sequence). CDR3 protein: CASSVVANTGELFF. The CDR3, as DNA: TGTGCCAGTAGCGTTGTAGCGAACACCGGGGAGCTGTTTTTT.